Reported below is one T cell receptor beta chain. This specimen comes from a study of blood T cell repertoires in COVID-19. For the study at large: In each case, the material was cDNA or gDNA derived from T cells, B-cell-depleted T cells, or PBMCs.

Per the original methods: Nucleated cell counts were estimated from reference gene primer amplification. TCRdb's copy holds only in-frame clones and misses some; the assay was immunoSEQ multiplex PCR. V, J and clone size were drawn from that table, and D and trimming were deduced from the DNA. The table has just over 250,000 clones, roughly four fifths seen once; the top ten hold 4.1%. Per the germline V gene, CDR1 is SQVTM and CDR2 is ANQGSEA. There are 12 residues in the CDR3. V dropped 7 bases and J dropped 5 bases, with 14 bases sitting between them. The age range of participants was 18 to 89 years, with residence in about 25 US areas. Researchers sorted participants into cohorts using their self-reported clinical history.

The rearrangement joins TRBV29-1 to TRBJ2-5; the D gene is possibly TRBD1 (6 bases). The sequence derives from a young man with acute COVID-19. The source material was PBMCs or T cells enriched from blood (not recorded which). The CDR3 bases are TGCAGCGGCGCCAGGGGTAGGGAGACCCAGTACTTC. Translated: CSGARGRETQYF.